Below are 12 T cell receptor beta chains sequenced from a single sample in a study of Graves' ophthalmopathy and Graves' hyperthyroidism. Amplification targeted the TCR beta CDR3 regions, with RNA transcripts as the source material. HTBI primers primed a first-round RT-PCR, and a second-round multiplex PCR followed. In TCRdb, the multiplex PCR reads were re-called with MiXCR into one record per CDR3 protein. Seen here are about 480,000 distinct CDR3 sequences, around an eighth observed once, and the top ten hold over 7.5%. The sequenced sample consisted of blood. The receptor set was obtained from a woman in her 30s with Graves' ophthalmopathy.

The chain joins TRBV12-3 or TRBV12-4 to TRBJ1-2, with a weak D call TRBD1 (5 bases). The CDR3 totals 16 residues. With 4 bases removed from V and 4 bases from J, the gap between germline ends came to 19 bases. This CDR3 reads CASSSIGQGSSYGYTF. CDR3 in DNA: TGTGCCAGCAGTTCTATCGGGCAGGGAAGTAGCTATGGCTACACCTTC.

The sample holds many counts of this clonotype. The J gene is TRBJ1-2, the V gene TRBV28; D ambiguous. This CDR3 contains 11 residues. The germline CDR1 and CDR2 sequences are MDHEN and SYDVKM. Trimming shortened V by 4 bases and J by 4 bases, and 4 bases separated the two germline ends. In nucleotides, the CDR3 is TGTGCCAGCAGTTGGATCTATGGCTACACCTTC. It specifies CASSWIYGYTF.

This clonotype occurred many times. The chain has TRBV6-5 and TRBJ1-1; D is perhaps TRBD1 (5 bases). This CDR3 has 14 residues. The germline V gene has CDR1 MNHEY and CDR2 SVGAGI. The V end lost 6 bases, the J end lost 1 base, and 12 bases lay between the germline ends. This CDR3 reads CASRGGEWNTEAFF. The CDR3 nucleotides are TGTGCCAGCAGGGGGGGGGAGTGGAACACTGAAGCTTTCTTT.

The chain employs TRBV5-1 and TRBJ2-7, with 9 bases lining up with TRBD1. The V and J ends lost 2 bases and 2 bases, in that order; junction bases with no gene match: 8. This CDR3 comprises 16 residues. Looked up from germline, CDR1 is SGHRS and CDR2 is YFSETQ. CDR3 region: CASSFLGGTGTYEQYF. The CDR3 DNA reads TGCGCCAGCAGCTTTCTGGGGGGGACAGGGACCTACGAGCAGTACTTC.

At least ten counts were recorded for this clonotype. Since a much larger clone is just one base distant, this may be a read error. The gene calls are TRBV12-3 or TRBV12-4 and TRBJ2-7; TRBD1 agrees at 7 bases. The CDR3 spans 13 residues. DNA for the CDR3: TGTGCCAGCAGCCAGGGGGAGTACTACGGGCAGTACTTC. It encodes CASSQGEYYGQYF.

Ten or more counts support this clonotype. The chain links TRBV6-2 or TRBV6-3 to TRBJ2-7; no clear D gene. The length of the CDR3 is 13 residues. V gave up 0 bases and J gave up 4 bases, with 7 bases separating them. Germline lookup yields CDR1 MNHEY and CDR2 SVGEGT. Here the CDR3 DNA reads TGTGCCAGCAGTTACTCCTTAAGATACGAGCAGTACTTC. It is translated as CASSYSLRYEQYF.

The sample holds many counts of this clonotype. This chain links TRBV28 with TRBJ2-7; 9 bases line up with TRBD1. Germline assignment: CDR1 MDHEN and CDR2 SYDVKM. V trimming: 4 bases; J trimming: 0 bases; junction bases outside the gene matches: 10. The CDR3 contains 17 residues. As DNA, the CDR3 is TGTGCCAGCAGTTCCCCACCCGGGACAGGGAGCTCCTACGAGCAGTACTTC. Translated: CASSSPPGTGSSYEQYF.

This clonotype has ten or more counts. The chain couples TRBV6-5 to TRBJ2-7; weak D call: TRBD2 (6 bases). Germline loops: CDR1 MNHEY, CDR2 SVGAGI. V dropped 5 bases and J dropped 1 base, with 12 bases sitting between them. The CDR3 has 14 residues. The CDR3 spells CASSPGVGSYEQYF. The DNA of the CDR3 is TGTGCCAGCAGTCCGGGAGTAGGTTCCTACGAGCAGTACTTC.

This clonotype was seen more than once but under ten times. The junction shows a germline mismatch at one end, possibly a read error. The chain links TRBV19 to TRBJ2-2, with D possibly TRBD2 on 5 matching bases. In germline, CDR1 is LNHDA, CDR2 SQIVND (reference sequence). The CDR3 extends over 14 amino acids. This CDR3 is CASSIGTSTGELCF. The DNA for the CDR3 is TGTGCCAGTAGTATAGGGACCTCCACCGGGGAGCTGTGTTTT.

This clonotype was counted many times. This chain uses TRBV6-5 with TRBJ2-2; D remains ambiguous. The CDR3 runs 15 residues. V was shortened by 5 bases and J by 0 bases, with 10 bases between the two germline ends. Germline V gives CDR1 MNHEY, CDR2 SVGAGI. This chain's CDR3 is CASSRAEANTGELFF. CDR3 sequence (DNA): TGTGCCAGCAGTCGGGCGGAAGCGAACACCGGGGAGCTGTTTTTT.

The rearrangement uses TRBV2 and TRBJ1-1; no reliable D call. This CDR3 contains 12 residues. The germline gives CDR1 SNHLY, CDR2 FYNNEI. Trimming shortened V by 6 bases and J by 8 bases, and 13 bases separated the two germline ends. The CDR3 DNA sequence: TGTGCCAGCAGGGTGACCGGAGTCGAAGCTTTCTTT. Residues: CASRVTGVEAFF.

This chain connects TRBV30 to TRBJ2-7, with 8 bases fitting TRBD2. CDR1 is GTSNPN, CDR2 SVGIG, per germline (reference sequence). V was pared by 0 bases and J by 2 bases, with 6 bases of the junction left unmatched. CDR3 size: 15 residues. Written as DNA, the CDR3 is TGTGCCTGGAGTGTACCGGGGGGGGACCCCTACGAGCAGTACTTC. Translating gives CAWSVPGGDPYEQYF. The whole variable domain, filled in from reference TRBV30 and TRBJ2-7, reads SQTIHQWPATLVQPVGSPLSLECTVEGTSNPNLYWYRQAAGRGLQLLFYSVGIGQISSEVPQNLSASRPQDRQFILSSKKLLLSDSGFYLCAWSVPGGDPYEQYFGPGTRLTVT.